The present TCR beta chain was sequenced within a study of cytomegalovirus exposure and HLA in healthy donors. Study outcomes and limitations: Specific recognition of CMV antigens was confirmed in vitro for three chains (all CMV-associated). Some V segments, TRBV6-2 and TRBV6-3 among them, were indistinguishable and were therefore excluded.

V was cut by 8 bases and J by 1 base, with 17 bases left in between. This CDR3 is built from 15 residues. From germline, CDR1 is WSHSY and CDR2 SAAADI. To note about this clone: The antigen is unknown.

Nominal health characterized the donors when sampled, though unrecorded immune exposures were likely. The PCR made use of 60 Vbeta and 13 Jbeta primers. Per the study methods: Per a later analysis, the number of unique TCR beta chains was some 82 million, of which roughly 11 million were shared. The data were produced by immunoSEQ multiplex PCR, yet TCRdb's version contains in-frame clones alone and is incomplete. Clonal size and the V and J genes are those of that table, whereas D and trimming came from the DNA. The sample yields 150,000 to 200,000 clones, around two thirds seen once. The chain links TRBV10-2 to TRBJ1-1, with D perhaps TRBD1 (5 bases). Sequences were obtained from PBMCs. This sequence originates from a man younger than 45 in good health and CMV-seropositive. CDR3 protein: CASGSIQDPNTEAFF. The CDR3 nucleotides are TGCGCCAGCGGCAGTATACAGGACCCGAACACTGAAGCTTTCTTT.